A selection of T cell receptor beta chains follows, all from one sample in a study of blood T cell repertoires in COVID-19. Repertoires were generated with immunoSEQ multiplex PCR, while TCRdb's copy carries only in-frame clones and drops some. The data hold about 170,000 clones, with 84% observed a single time. Sequences were obtained from peripheral blood. These receptors all come from a woman aged 80 or over with COVID-19, enrolled during active disease. CDR3s include the opening cysteine and the closing phenylalanine or tryptophan. A D gene is named only where the DNA matches it firmly. A clone size is listed for some rows: how often the clone was seen (once, few, many), or a class if it is expanded.

few TRBJ2-7 - TRBV11-2 CASSRFSDLDEQYF TGTGCCAGCAGCCGCTTCAGCGATCTAGACGAGCAGTACTTC
- TRBJ2-7 TRBD2 TRBV7-2 CASSLATGGIGEQYF TGTGCCAGCAGCTTAGCGACGGGGGGGATCGGCGAGCAGTACTTC
- TRBJ1-2 TRBD1 TRBV2 CASSTTGSDGYTF TGTGCCAGCAGTACGACAGGGTCCGATGGCTACACCTTC
- TRBJ2-1 TRBD2 TRBV10-3 CAISEFSGSNEQFF TGTGCCATCAGTGAGTTTAGCGGGAGCAATGAGCAGTTCTTC
- TRBJ2-6 TRBD1 TRBV10-1 CASSLDRVGSGANVLTF TGCGCCAGCAGTCTTGACAGGGTCGGCTCTGGGGCCAACGTCCTGACTTTC
- TRBJ2-1 TRBD1 TRBV7-6 CASSTGQGTTYNEQFF TGTGCCAGCAGCACCGGACAGGGGACGACTTACAATGAGCAGTTCTTC
- TRBJ1-3 TRBD1 TRBV9 CASSVEAGGKFLGNTIYF TGTGCCAGCAGCGTAGAGGCAGGGGGGAAGTTTTTGGGAAACACCATATATTTT
- TRBJ1-3 - TRBV21-1 CASSKAAGDSGNTIYF TGTGCCAGCAGCAAAGCGGCAGGCGACTCTGGAAACACCATATATTTT
- TRBJ2-5 TRBD2 TRBV10-2 CASSELSGGAVPETQYF TGCGCCAGCAGTGAGTTGAGCGGGGGGGCAGTTCCAGAGACCCAGTACTTC
- TRBJ2-7 - TRBV19 CASSPLADYEQYF TGTGCCAGTAGTCCCCTGGCGGACTACGAGCAGTACTTC
few TRBJ2-6 - TRBV2 CASRRVSGANVLTF TGTGCCAGCAGGAGGGTGTCTGGGGCCAACGTCCTGACTTTC
- TRBJ2-2 - TRBV3-1/TRBV3-2 CASSPTVHTGELFF TGTGCCAGCAGCCCGACAGTCCACACCGGGGAGCTGTTTTTT
- TRBJ2-7 - TRBV2 CASSDRYRTSYEQYF TGTGCCAGCAGTGATCGGTACAGGACCTCCTACGAGCAGTACTTC
few TRBJ2-3 - TRBV24-1 CATSDHGSLDTQYF TGTGCCACCAGTGATCACGGGAGCCTGGATACGCAGTATTTT
- TRBJ2-7 - TRBV12-3/TRBV12-4 CASTPGNSYEQYF TGTGCCAGCACTCCGGGGAACTCCTACGAGCAGTACTTC
- TRBJ2-1 - TRBV6-6 CASSYSSGAPYNEQFF TGTGCCAGCAGTTACTCAAGTGGGGCCCCCTACAATGAGCAGTTCTTC
- TRBJ2-1 - TRBV28 CASRDSWSSNEQFF TGTGCCAGCAGAGACTCGTGGTCCTCCAATGAGCAGTTCTTC
- TRBJ2-2 TRBD2 TRBV9 CASSRSLLGGAAGELFF TGTGCCAGCAGCCGATCACTTCTCGGGGGGGCCGCCGGGGAGCTGTTTTTT
- TRBJ2-3 - TRBV19 CASSRADTQYF TGTGCCAGTAGCCGGGCAGATACGCAGTATTTT
once TRBJ1-2 - TRBV5-1 CASSLGNLGGYTF TGCGCCAGCAGCTTGGGCAATCTCGGGGGCTACACCTTC
- TRBJ1-2 TRBD1 TRBV6-1 CASSEILGDSLRGYTF TGTGCCAGCAGTGAAATTTTGGGGGACAGCCTAAGGGGCTACACCTTC
- TRBJ2-1 TRBD2 TRBV5-4 CASSLGLAGDNEQFF TGTGCCAGCAGCCTGGGGCTAGCGGGAGACAATGAGCAGTTCTTC
once TRBJ2-3 TRBD1 TRBV3-1/TRBV3-2 CASRRGQGVGDTQYF TGTGCCAGCCGGCGTGGACAGGGGGTTGGAGATACGCAGTATTTT
once TRBJ2-2 TRBD1 TRBV11-2 CASSLVRDRGAGELFF TGTGCCAGCAGCTTAGTCCGGGACAGGGGGGCCGGGGAGCTGTTTTTT
- TRBJ1-1 - TRBV27 CASSERGDTEAFF TGTGCCAGCAGTGAGCGGGGGGACACTGAAGCTTTCTTT
- TRBJ2-3 TRBD2 TRBV27 CASRRLAGSTDTQYF TGTGCCAGCAGGCGGCTAGCGGGGAGCACAGATACGCAGTATTTT
once TRBJ1-2 - TRBV2 CASSEGTVNYGYTF TGTGCCAGCAGTGAAGGGACAGTCAACTATGGCTACACCTTC
- TRBJ2-4 - TRBV5-5 CASSLNRKNIQYF TGTGCCAGCAGCTTAAACAGAAAAAACATTCAGTACTTC
- TRBJ2-3 TRBD2 TRBV9 CASSVSGGATDTQYF TGTGCCAGCAGCGTTAGCGGGGGGGCTACAGATACGCAGTATTTT
- TRBJ2-3 TRBD2 TRBV29-1 CSVAGTSGGRTDTQYF TGCAGCGTTGCGGGGACTAGCGGGGGGAGAACAGATACGCAGTATTTT
- TRBJ2-1 - TRBV18 CASSPSGFEQFF TGTGCCAGCTCACCATCCGGGTTTGAGCAGTTCTTC
- TRBJ2-5 TRBD2 TRBV7-2 CASSPPGLAGGRETQYF TGTGCCAGCAGCCCCCCGGGACTAGCGGGGGGGCGAGAGACCCAGTACTTC
- TRBJ1-2 - TRBV19 CASSITRNYGYTF TGTGCCAGTAGTATAACACGTAACTATGGCTACACCTTC
- TRBJ2-7 - TRBV3-1/TRBV3-2 CASSQIGGYSYEQYF TGTGCCAGCAGCCAAATAGGGGGATACTCCTACGAGCAGTACTTC
- TRBJ2-1 TRBD1 TRBV28 CASSPLRGQGVNEQFF TGTGCCAGCAGTCCCCTCAGGGGACAGGGGGTAAATGAGCAGTTCTTC
- TRBJ2-3 - TRBV12-3/TRBV12-4 CASSLVSRGTQYF TGTGCCAGCAGTTTGGTGTCTAGGGGTACGCAGTATTTT
once TRBJ2-7 - TRBV28 CASSAVHEQYF TGTGCCAGCAGTGCGGTCCACGAGCAGTACTTC
- TRBJ2-5 TRBD2 TRBV29-1 CSVARGSGRLQETQYF TGCAGCGTTGCTAGGGGGAGCGGGAGGCTGCAAGAGACCCAGTACTTC
- TRBJ1-1 TRBD1 TRBV6-2/TRBV6-3 CASSLDRVSPEAFF TGTGCCAGCAGTTTGGACAGGGTGAGTCCTGAAGCTTTCTTT
few TRBJ2-1 - TRBV5-1 CASSLVQVYNEQFF TGCGCCAGCAGCTTGGTACAGGTTTACAATGAGCAGTTCTTC
- TRBJ1-1 - TRBV10-3 CAISDPLFGGVNTEAFF TGTGCCATCAGTGACCCTCTGTTCGGAGGGGTGAACACTGAAGCTTTCTTT
- TRBJ2-3 TRBD2 TRBV19 CACSIAAGGGTDTQYF TGTGCCTGTAGTATAGCCGCGGGGGGCGGCACAGATACGCAGTATTTT
- TRBJ2-1 - TRBV6-5 CATQLMRRVDNEQFF TGTGCCACCCAATTAATGCGGAGAGTCGACAATGAGCAGTTCTTC
few TRBJ2-4 TRBD1 TRBV29-1 CSAPGTGQNIQYF TGCAGCGCGCCTGGGACAGGACAAAACATTCAGTACTTC
- TRBJ2-5 - TRBV7-2 CASSNRGTQYF TGTGCCAGCAGCAACCGCGGGACCCAGTACTTC
- TRBJ2-3 TRBD2 TRBV6-5 CASRGGGGTQYF TGTGCCAGTCGGGGGGGAGGGGGTACGCAGTATTTT
- TRBJ1-5 - TRBV2 CASSQTYSNQPQHF TGTGCCAGCAGCCAGACATATAGCAATCAGCCCCAGCATTTT
- TRBJ2-5 TRBD2 TRBV30 CAWSVRQGTSGGNQETQYF TGTGCCTGGAGTGTACGACAGGGGACTAGCGGGGGTAACCAAGAGACCCAGTACTTC
- TRBJ2-3 TRBD2 TRBV2 CASSEIPTGGDADTQYF TGTGCCAGCAGTGAAATCCCCACGGGGGGGGACGCAGATACGCAGTATTTT
- TRBJ2-2 - TRBV18 CASSPQWTGELFF TGTGCCAGCTCACCCCAGTGGACCGGGGAGCTGTTTTTT
few TRBJ1-6 - TRBV10-3 CAISPQGADNSPLHF TGTGCCATCAGTCCACAGGGAGCGGACAATTCACCCCTCCACTTT